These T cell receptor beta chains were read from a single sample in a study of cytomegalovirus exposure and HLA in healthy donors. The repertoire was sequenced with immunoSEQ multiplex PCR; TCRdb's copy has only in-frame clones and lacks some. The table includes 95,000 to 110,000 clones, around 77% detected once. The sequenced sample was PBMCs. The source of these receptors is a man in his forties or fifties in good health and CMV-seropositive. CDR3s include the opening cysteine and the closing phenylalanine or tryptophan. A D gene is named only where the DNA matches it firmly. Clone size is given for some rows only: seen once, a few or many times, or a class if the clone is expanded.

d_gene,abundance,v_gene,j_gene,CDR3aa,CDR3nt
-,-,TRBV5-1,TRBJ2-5,CASSFRETQYF,TGCGCCAGCAGCTTTAGAGAGACCCAGTACTTC
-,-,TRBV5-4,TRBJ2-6,CASSLPGSGANVLTF,TGTGCCAGCAGTCTGCCGGGCTCTGGGGCCAACGTCCTGACTTTC
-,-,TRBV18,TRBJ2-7,CASSETEDEQYF,TGTGCCAGCTCAGAGACAGAGGACGAGCAGTACTTC
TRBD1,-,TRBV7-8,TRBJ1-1,CASSLSDRVVTEAFF,TGTGCCAGCAGCCTATCGGACAGGGTGGTCACTGAAGCTTTCTTT
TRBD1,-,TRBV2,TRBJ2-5,CASSEGTGQETQYF,TGTGCCAGCAGTGAAGGGACAGGGCAAGAGACCCAGTACTTC
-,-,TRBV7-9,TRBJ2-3,CASSLAPLDTQYF,TGTGCCAGCAGCTTAGCCCCGTTAGATACGCAGTATTTT
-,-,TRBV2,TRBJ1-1,CASRVDRRTNTEAFF,TGTGCCAGCAGGGTAGACAGGCGGACGAACACTGAAGCTTTCTTT
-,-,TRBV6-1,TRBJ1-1,CASSVQGMNTEAFF,TGTGCCAGCAGTGTGCAGGGCATGAACACTGAAGCTTTCTTT
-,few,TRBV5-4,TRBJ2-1,CASSRKRTTSYNEQFF,TGTGCCAGCAGCCGTAAACGGACTACTTCCTACAATGAGCAGTTCTTC
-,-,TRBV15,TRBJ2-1,CATSRDVHHEQFF,TGTGCCACCAGCAGAGACGTACATCATGAGCAGTTCTTC
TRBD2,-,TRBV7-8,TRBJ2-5,CASSSNGLAGEETQYF,TGTGCCAGCAGCTCTAATGGACTAGCGGGAGAGGAGACCCAGTACTTC
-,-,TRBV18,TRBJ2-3,CASSPPFPSSTDTQYF,TGTGCCAGCTCACCACCGTTCCCGTCCAGCACAGATACGCAGTATTTT
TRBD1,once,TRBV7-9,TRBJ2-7,CASSLHGQGAYEQYF,TGTGCCAGCAGCCTCCATGGGCAGGGGGCTTACGAGCAGTACTTC
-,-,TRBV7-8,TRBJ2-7,CASRLLGTDSEQYF,TGTGCCAGCAGACTCCTCGGTACCGACTCCGAGCAGTACTTC
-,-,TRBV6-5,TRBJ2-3,CASSVEDGSADTQYF,TGTGCCAGCAGTGTTGAGGATGGGTCAGCAGATACGCAGTATTTT
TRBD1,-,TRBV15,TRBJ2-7,CATSRGPDRVDEQYF,TGTGCCACCAGCAGAGGCCCCGACAGGGTGGACGAGCAGTACTTC
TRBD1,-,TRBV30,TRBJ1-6,CAWSRPDRESSPLHF,TGTGCCTGGAGTCGACCGGACAGGGAAAGTTCACCCCTCCACTTT
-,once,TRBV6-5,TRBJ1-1,CASSYSVMRTEAFF,TGTGCCAGCAGTTACTCGGTGATGCGCACTGAAGCTTTCTTT
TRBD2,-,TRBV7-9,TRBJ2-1,CASSSRSTSGISNEQFF,TGTGCCAGCAGCTCTCGGTCCACTAGCGGGATCAGCAATGAGCAGTTCTTC
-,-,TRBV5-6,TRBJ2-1,CASSLVGPAYNEQFF,TGTGCCAGCAGCTTGGTGGGCCCCGCTTACAATGAGCAGTTCTTC
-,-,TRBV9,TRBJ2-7,CASSVHRYAPSYEQYF,TGTGCCAGCAGCGTTCACAGGTACGCCCCTTCCTACGAGCAGTACTTC
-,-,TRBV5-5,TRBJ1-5,CASSFSGVGNQPQHF,TGTGCCAGCAGCTTTTCGGGGGTTGGCAATCAGCCCCAGCATTTT
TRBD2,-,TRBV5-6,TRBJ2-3,CASSTSGSDTQYF,TGTGCCAGCAGCACGAGCGGGAGTGATACGCAGTATTTT
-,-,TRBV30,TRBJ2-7,CAWSVPRVPYEQYF,TGTGCCTGGAGTGTCCCCAGGGTCCCCTACGAGCAGTACTTC
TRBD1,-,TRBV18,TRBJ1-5,CASSPDRGQPQHF,TGTGCCAGCTCACCAGACAGGGGTCAGCCCCAGCATTTT
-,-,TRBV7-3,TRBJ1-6,CASSSQGGTDSPLHF,TGTGCCAGCAGCAGTCAGGGAGGCACAGATTCACCCCTCCACTTT
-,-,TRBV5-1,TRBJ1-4,CASSPQRTNEKLFF,TGCGCCAGCAGCCCTCAGCGAACTAATGAAAAACTGTTTTTT
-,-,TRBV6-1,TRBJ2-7,CASSEVGGQGNEQYF,TGTGCCAGCAGTGAAGTTGGGGGCCAGGGTAACGAGCAGTACTTC
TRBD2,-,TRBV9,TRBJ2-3,CASSVTGLAGLDSFTDTQYF,TGTGCCAGCAGCGTTACGGGACTAGCGGGATTAGATTCTTTCACAGATACGCAGTATTTT
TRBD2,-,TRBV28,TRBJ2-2,CASSLLGRGGLAGVNTGELFF,TGTGCCAGCAGTCTCCTTGGCCGGGGAGGGCTAGCGGGAGTGAACACCGGGGAGCTGTTTTTT
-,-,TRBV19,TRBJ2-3,CASRVGGTDTQYF,TGTGCCAGTAGGGTAGGGGGCACAGATACGCAGTATTTT
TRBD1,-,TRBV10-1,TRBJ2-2,CASSEQGAGGELFF,TGCGCCAGCAGTGAACAGGGGGCCGGCGGGGAGCTGTTTTTT
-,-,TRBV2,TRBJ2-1,CASSPSDSAPGNEQFF,TGTGCCAGCAGCCCCTCTGACTCCGCCCCGGGCAATGAGCAGTTCTTC
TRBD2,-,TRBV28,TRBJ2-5,CASSLASTGGETQYF,TGTGCCAGCAGTTTAGCATCCACGGGAGGAGAGACCCAGTACTTC
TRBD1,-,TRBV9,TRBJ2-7,CASSARQGADEQYF,TGTGCCAGCAGCGCCCGACAGGGGGCCGACGAGCAGTACTTC
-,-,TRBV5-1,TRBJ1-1,CASNMGPDSYTEAFF,TGCGCCAGCAACATGGGGCCCGACAGTTACACTGAAGCTTTCTTT
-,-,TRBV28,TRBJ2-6,CASSLLTSDSGANVLTF,TGTGCCAGCAGTTTACTGACTTCGGACTCTGGGGCCAACGTCCTGACTTTC
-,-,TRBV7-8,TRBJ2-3,CASSQGARGTDTQYF,TGTGCCAGCAGCCAAGGGGCTCGTGGCACAGATACGCAGTATTTT
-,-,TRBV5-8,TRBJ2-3,CASSVGGPGAADTQYF,TGTGCCAGCAGCGTCGGGGGGCCAGGCGCAGCAGATACGCAGTATTTT
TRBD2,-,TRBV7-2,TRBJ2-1,CASSLDVTSGNEQFF,TGTGCCAGCAGCTTAGACGTGACTAGCGGCAATGAGCAGTTCTTC
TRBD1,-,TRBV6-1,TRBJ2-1,CASSGTGESMTYNEQFF,TGTGCCAGCAGTGGGACAGGAGAATCCATGACCTACAATGAGCAGTTCTTC
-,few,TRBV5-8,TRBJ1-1,CASSLNPEALKAFF,TGTGCCAGCAGCTTAAATCCCGAGGCCTTGAAAGCTTTCTTT
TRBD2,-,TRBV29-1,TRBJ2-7,CSVTGTSDSSYEQYF,TGCAGCGTAACCGGGACTAGCGACTCCTCCTACGAGCAGTACTTC
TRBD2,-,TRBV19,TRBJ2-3,CASRWTSGRTDTQYF,TGTGCCAGTAGGTGGACTAGCGGGAGAACAGATACGCAGTATTTT
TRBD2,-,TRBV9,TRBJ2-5,CASSSTSGRKETQYF,TGTGCCAGCAGCTCAACTAGCGGGAGAAAAGAGACCCAGTACTTC
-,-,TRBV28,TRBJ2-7,CASSSPGTPPYEQYF,TGTGCCAGCAGTTCACCCGGGACACCGCCCTACGAGCAGTACTTC
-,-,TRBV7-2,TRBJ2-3,CASSLAYTDTQYF,TGTGCCAGCAGCTTAGCATACACAGATACGCAGTATTTT
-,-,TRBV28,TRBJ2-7,CASRGDEQYF,TGTGCCAGCAGAGGGGACGAGCAGTACTTC